This entry lists 21 T cell receptor beta chains sequenced from one sample in a study of identical twins. Each CDR3 protein is one row after TCRdb ran MiXCR on the 5' RACE reads. The sample lists 640,000 or so distinct CDR3 sequences; 5.5% to 7.5% were seen once. Specimen: naive T cells sorted from blood. The receptor set was obtained from a man aged 18 to 35 in good health.

This clonotype appeared a few times. This chain joins TRBV4-2 and TRBJ2-2; D is unresolved. The V and J ends lost 1 base and 0 bases respectively, with 9 bases between them. The CDR3 covers 16 residues. Germline CDR1 is LGHNA and CDR2 is YNFKEQ. The CDR3 reads CASSQVPETNTGELFF. In DNA form, the CDR3 reads TGTGCCAGCAGCCAAGTACCGGAAACGAACACCGGGGAGCTGTTTTTT.

This clonotype was seen repeatedly, ten times or more. The chain joins TRBV7-8 to TRBJ2-5, with TRBD1 matching over 8 bases. The CDR3 runs 14 residues. V was pared by 4 bases and J by 4 bases, with 5 bases of the junction left unmatched. Germline lookup yields CDR1 SGHVS and CDR2 FQNEAQ. The CDR3 reads CASSSFDRGETQYF. CDR3 coding DNA: TGTGCCAGCAGCTCCTTCGACAGGGGAGAGACCCAGTACTTC.

This sequence joins TRBV7-2 and TRBJ1-5; a weak D match, TRBD1 (5 bases). The V end lost 1 base, the J end lost 9 bases, and 16 bases lay between the germline ends. CDR3 length equals 15 residues. From germline, CDR1 is SGHTA and CDR2 FQGNSA. CDR3 region: CASSLGGGKSRPQHF. CDR3 DNA: TGTGCCAGCAGCTTAGGTGGGGGAAAGTCCCGGCCCCAGCATTTT.

This clonotype showed up many times. One end of the junction does not line up with germline, which may come from a read error. V gene TRBV29-1 combines with J gene TRBJ1-2, with D hard to call. The CDR3 loop spans 8 amino acids. Germline lookup yields CDR1 SQVTM and CDR2 ANQGSEA. The CDR3 spells CSVAGIGF. In DNA form, the CDR3 reads TGCAGCGTTGCAGGAATAGGCTTC.

This clonotype has a count of ten or more. The rearrangement uses TRBV27 and TRBJ2-1; D possibly corresponds to TRBD1 (5 bases). Between the trimmed V and J ends, which lost 7 bases and 0 bases, there was a span of 19 bases. This CDR3 spans 17 amino acids. Germline V gene sequence: CDR1 MNHEY, CDR2 SMNVEV (reference sequence). The CDR3 region is CASMKQALLSSYNEQFF. CDR3 DNA: TGTGCCAGCATGAAACAGGCGTTGCTTAGCTCCTACAATGAGCAGTTCTTC.

The chain has TRBV3-1 and TRBJ2-3, with unresolved D. This CDR3 spans 16 amino acids. V lost 2 bases and J lost 3, with 15 bases in between. Germline CDR1 is LGHDT and CDR2 is YNNKEL (reference sequence). CDR3 sequence: CASSQSTAARTDTQYF. CDR3 DNA sequence: TGTGCCAGCAGCCAATCGACCGCGGCAAGGACAGATACGCAGTATTTT.

Many counts were recorded for this clonotype. The V and J genes are TRBV9 and TRBJ2-1; D may be TRBD1 or TRBD2 (5 bases each). V lost 5 bases, J lost 9 bases, and 12 bases lay in between. CDR3 length: 12 residues. Germline V lookup: CDR1 SGDLS, CDR2 YYNGEE. The CDR3 DNA sequence: TGTGCCAGCAGTGGGCTGGGACCTGAGCAGTTCTTC. Its protein product is CASSGLGPEQFF.

This clonotype was observed a few times. The chain is built from TRBV5-6 and TRBJ2-1; 9 bases line up with TRBD2. The V segment lost 1 base and the J segment 3 bases; nucleotides outside the gene matches: 5. The CDR3 has 16 amino acids. CDR1 is SGHDT, CDR2 YYEEEE, per germline. The CDR3 spells CASSLLGTSSYNEQFF. CDR3 DNA sequence: TGTGCCAGCAGCTTGTTAGGGACTAGCAGCTACAATGAGCAGTTCTTC.

This clonotype was seen only a few times. The rearrangement links TRBV30 to TRBJ2-6; D remains unclear. V was clipped by 0 bases and J by 3 bases, with 12 bases between them. Germline V gene data show CDR1 as GTSNPN and CDR2 as SVGIG (reference sequence). The CDR3 length is 16 residues. For the CDR3, the DNA is TGTGCCTGGAGTGTACTTAAAGCGATTGGGGCCAACGTCCTGACTTTC. This sequence encodes CAWSVLKAIGANVLTF.

This clonotype has a count of ten or more. The V and J genes are TRBV20-1 and TRBJ2-1; 10 nucleotides match TRBD2. Trimming at V came to 6 bases and at J to 3 bases, leaving 5 bases not matched to a gene. This CDR3 spans 14 amino acids. Germline CDR1 reads DFQATT; CDR2 reads SNEGSKA (reference sequence). The CDR3 protein is CSAGGLADYNEQFF. In nucleotides, the CDR3 is TGCAGTGCGGGTGGACTAGCGGACTACAATGAGCAGTTCTTC.

This clonotype came up a few times. The V and J genes are TRBV28 and TRBJ2-7; D unclear. Germline values: CDR1 MDHEN, CDR2 SYDVKM. V lost 8 bases and J 6 bases, leaving 29 bases between the germline ends. The CDR3 covers 17 residues. CDR3 sequence: CASGDPKGDILSGEQYF. As DNA, the CDR3 is TGTGCCAGCGGAGACCCGAAAGGAGATATTCTTTCGGGCGAGCAGTACTTC.

This clonotype was observed a few times. This sequence joins TRBV6-4 and TRBJ2-1; 9 nucleotides align to TRBD2. Trimming at V came to 0 bases and at J to 0 bases, leaving 9 bases not matched to a gene. Germline V lookup: CDR1 MRHNA, CDR2 SNTAGT. This CDR3 has 19 amino acids. Here the CDR3 DNA reads TGTGCCAGCAGTGACTCGCGTCTAGCGGGGTCTAGCTCCTACAATGAGCAGTTCTTC. Amino acids: CASSDSRLAGSSSYNEQFF.

This clonotype appeared many times. This sequence joins TRBV7-8 and TRBJ2-5; D not resolved. V shed 7 bases and J shed 5 bases, with 20 bases lying between them. The CDR3 has 15 amino acids. Germline V CDR1 and CDR2: SGHVS, FQNEAQ. CDR3 nucleotides: TGTGCCAGCACCCCCCCATTCCCCATAGGGGAGACCCAGTACTTC. It codes for CASTPPFPIGETQYF.

This clonotype was recorded at least ten times. The chain couples TRBV15 to TRBJ2-2, with 8 bases lining up with TRBD2. V lost 4 bases, J lost 1 base, and 2 bases stayed unmatched. CDR3 length: 15 amino acids. Germline assignment: CDR1 LNHNV and CDR2 YYDKDF (reference sequence). The CDR3 region is CATSTTSENTGELFF. The CDR3 DNA follows: TGTGCCACCAGCACGACTAGCGAGAACACCGGGGAGCTGTTTTTT.

This clonotype has a count of ten or more. The V gene is TRBV3-1, the J gene TRBJ2-2; D is uncertain. The V end was cut by 5 bases, the J end by 5 bases, with 6 bases between. From germline, CDR1 is LGHDT and CDR2 YNNKEL (reference sequence). The CDR3 loop spans 12 amino acids. The CDR3 DNA follows: TGTGCCAGCAGCTTATTAACCGGGGAGCTGTTTTTT. Translation: CASSLLTGELFF.

This clonotype was found many times. Written as DNA, the CDR3 is TGCAGCGTCTTAGCGGGAGTGGGGGAGCAGTTCTTC. This codes for CSVLAGVGEQFF. The chain joins TRBV29-1 to TRBJ2-1; TRBD2 aligns across 9 bases. This CDR3 has 12 amino acids. CDR1 is SQVTM, CDR2 ANQGSEA, per germline. J lost 10 bases, V lost 6 bases, and 7 bases had no gene match.

This clonotype showed up many times. The chain has TRBV7-9 and TRBJ1-1; 10 bases align to TRBD1. Germline lookup yields CDR1 SEHNR and CDR2 FQNEAQ (reference sequence). CDR3 length: 12 amino acids. Trimming took 8 bases from V and 7 from J; bases not matched to a gene: 4. CDR3 bases: TGTGCCAGCTCCCGGGACAGGGGTGAAGCTTTCTTT. Residues: CASSRDRGEAFF. Supplemented by reference TRBV7-9 and TRBJ1-1, the full variable domain reads DTGVSQNPRHKITKRGQNVTFRCDPISEHNRLYWYRQTLGQGPEFLTYFQNEAQLEKSRLLSDRFSAERPKGSFSTLEIQRTEQGDSAMYLCASSRDRGEAFFGQGTRLTVV.

Ten or more counts support this clonotype. The chain employs TRBV29-1 and TRBJ1-4; no firm D call. Germline V gene lookup returns CDR1 SQVTM and CDR2 ANQGSEA. The CDR3 length is 14 residues. Trimming removed 2 bases from V and 5 bases from J, with 12 bases in between. Written as DNA, the CDR3 is TGCAGCGTTGAACGGGGAGGGTGGAATGAAAAACTGTTTTTT. This encodes CSVERGGWNEKLFF.

This clonotype was seen many times. V is TRBV7-8 and J is TRBJ2-3; D is uncertain. This CDR3 has 14 residues. Germline V gives CDR1 SGHVS, CDR2 FQNEAQ. V lost 4 bases and J 4 bases, leaving 12 bases between the germline ends. DNA for the CDR3: TGTGCCAGCAGCTCCCCTTTTTCACCAGATACGCAGTATTTT. Translation gives CASSSPFSPDTQYF. Full variable domain (remainder filled in from reference TRBV7-8 and TRBJ2-3): GAGVSQSPRYKVAKRGQDVALRCDPISGHVSLFWYQQALGQGPEFLTYFQNEAQLDKSGLPSDRFFAERPEGSVSTLKIQRTQQEDSAVYLCASSSPFSPDTQYFGPGTRLTVL.

This chain links TRBV2 with TRBJ2-5, with TRBD1 matching over 8 bases. The CDR3 is 13 residues long. The germline V gene encodes CDR1 SNHLY and CDR2 FYNNEI. After removal of 6 bases from V and 5 bases from J, the junction contained 5 bases not matched to a gene. The CDR3 DNA sequence: TGTGCCAGCAGCCAGGGGGCTTGGGAGACCCAGTACTTC. It yields the protein CASSQGAWETQYF.

This clonotype has ten or more counts. The chain couples TRBV15 to TRBJ2-7; D call uncertain. V was cut by 3 bases and J by 4 bases, with 13 bases left in between. Per the germline V gene, CDR1 is LNHNV and CDR2 is YYDKDF (reference sequence). The CDR3 extends over 14 amino acids. Here the CDR3 DNA reads TGTGCCACCAGCAGGGAACCCCTCGGTTACGAGCAGTACTTC. As protein: CATSREPLGYEQYF. Using reference TRBV15 and TRBJ2-7 for the parts outside the CDR3, the full variable domain is DAMVIQNPRYQVTQFGKPVTLSCSQTLNHNVMYWYQQKSSQAPKLLFHYYDKDFNNEADTPDNFQSRRPNTSFCFLDIRSPGLGDTAMYLCATSREPLGYEQYFGPGTRLTVT.